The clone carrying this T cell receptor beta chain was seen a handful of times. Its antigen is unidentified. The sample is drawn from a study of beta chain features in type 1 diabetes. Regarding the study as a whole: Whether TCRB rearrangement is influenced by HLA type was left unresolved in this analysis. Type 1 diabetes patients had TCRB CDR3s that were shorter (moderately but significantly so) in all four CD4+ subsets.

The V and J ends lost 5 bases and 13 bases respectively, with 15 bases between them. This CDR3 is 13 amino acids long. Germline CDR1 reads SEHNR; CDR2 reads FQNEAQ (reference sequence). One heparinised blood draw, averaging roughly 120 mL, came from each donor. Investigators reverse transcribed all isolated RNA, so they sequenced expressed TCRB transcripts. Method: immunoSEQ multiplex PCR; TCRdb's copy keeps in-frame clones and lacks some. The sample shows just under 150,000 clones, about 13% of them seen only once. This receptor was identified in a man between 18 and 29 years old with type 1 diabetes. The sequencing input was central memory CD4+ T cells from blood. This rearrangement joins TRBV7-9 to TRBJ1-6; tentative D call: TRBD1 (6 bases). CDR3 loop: CASSIRDTRPLHF. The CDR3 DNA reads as TGTGCCAGCAGCATACGGGACACACGGCCCCTCCACTTT.